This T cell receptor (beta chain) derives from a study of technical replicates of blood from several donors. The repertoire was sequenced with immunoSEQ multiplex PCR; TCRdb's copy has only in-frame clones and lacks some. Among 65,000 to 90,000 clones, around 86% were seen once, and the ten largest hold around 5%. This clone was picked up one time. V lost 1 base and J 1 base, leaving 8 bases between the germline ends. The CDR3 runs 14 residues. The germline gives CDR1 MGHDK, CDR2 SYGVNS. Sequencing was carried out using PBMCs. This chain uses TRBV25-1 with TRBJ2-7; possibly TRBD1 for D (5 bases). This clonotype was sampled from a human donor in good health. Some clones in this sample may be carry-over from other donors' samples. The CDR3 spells CASSESGLSYEQYF. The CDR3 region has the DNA TGTGCCAGCAGTGAATCAGGGCTTTCCTACGAGCAGTACTTC.